Following are 26 T cell receptor beta chains from one sample sequenced in a study of OX40 agonist ivuxolimab in advanced cancers. Clones were read by immunoSEQ multiplex PCR, and TCRdb kept only the in-frame ones, dropping some. The sample lists around 75,000 clones; approximately 89% were seen once. This material consisted of CD4+ or CD8+ T cells sorted from blood, taken in a trial of the OX40 agonist ivuxolimab. The receptors were sampled from an adult with an advanced solid tumor such as melanoma, head and neck, liver or kidney cancer.

J is TRBJ1-5 and V is TRBV18; D call uncertain. V was trimmed by 3 bases and J by 1 base, leaving 13 bases between them. This CDR3 is built from 16 residues. CDR1 and CDR2 from the germline V gene are KGHSH and LQKENI. Written as DNA, the CDR3 is TGTGCCAGCTCACCGCTGGGTGGTCCAAGCAATCAGCCCCAGCATTTT. This encodes CASSPLGGPSNQPQHF.

The CDR3 DNA reads TGTGCCAGTAGTCCGCGGGGGGTCGAAGCTTTCTTT. Its translation: CASSPRGVEAFF. The genes are TRBV19 and TRBJ1-1; possibly TRBD1 for D (5 bases). The V and J ends lost 5 bases and 8 bases respectively, with 12 bases between them. The CDR3 loop spans 12 amino acids. Germline V gene data show CDR1 as LNHDA and CDR2 as SQIVND (reference sequence).

J is TRBJ1-2 and V is TRBV7-9; 7 bases are shared with TRBD1. The CDR3 covers 15 residues. V lost 1 base and J lost 5; bases outside the gene matches: 7. Germline V gene sequence: CDR1 SEHNR, CDR2 FQNEAQ (reference sequence). In DNA, the CDR3 is TGTGCCAGCAGCTTAGGGGACAGCCAGGTGTATGGCTACACCTTC. The encoded protein is CASSLGDSQVYGYTF.

The chain combines TRBV10-3 with TRBJ2-1; 14 bases align to TRBD2. Germline trimming cut 7 bases from V and 4 bases from J; bases unmatched to any gene: 3. The CDR3 covers 15 residues. From germline, CDR1 is ENHRY and CDR2 SYGVKD. The DNA for the CDR3 is TGTGCCATCACGACTAGCGGGGGGGGTTACAATGAGCAGTTCTTC. Protein: CAITTSGGGYNEQFF.

This clone was seen only once. V usage is TRBV29-1 and J usage is TRBJ2-3; the match to TRBD2 covers 11 bases. Losses at the gene ends were 7 bases for V and 6 bases for J; bases not matched to a gene: 12. CDR1 is SQVTM and CDR2 is ANQGSEA in the germline V gene. The CDR3 has 15 amino acids. This chain's CDR3 is CSARSTSGGEDTQYF. As DNA, the CDR3 is TGCAGCGCACGAAGCACTAGCGGGGGTGAGGATACGCAGTATTTT.

The chain has TRBV11-1 and TRBJ2-7; 7 bases map to TRBD1. This CDR3 region has 14 residues. The germline gives CDR1 SGHAT, CDR2 FQDESV (reference sequence). With 4 bases clipped from V and 1 base from J, the junction kept 4 bases outside the gene matches. Written as DNA, the CDR3 is TGTGCCAGCAGCTCCCGACAGGGTTCCTACGAGCAGTACTTC. Its translation is CASSSRQGSYEQYF.

This chain joins TRBV2 and TRBJ2-1, with 7 bases that match TRBD2. J gave up 8 bases and V 7 bases, and 5 bases lay outside the gene matches. The CDR3 consists of 12 residues. Germline V CDR1 and CDR2: SNHLY, FYNNEI. CDR3: CASNGGRDEQFF. The CDR3, as DNA: TGTGCCAGCAACGGGGGGAGGGATGAGCAGTTCTTC.

This clone occurred a few times. This chain connects TRBV2 to TRBJ2-1; maybe TRBD2 (6 bases). The CDR3 spans 14 residues. V lost 8 bases and J 0 bases, leaving 11 bases between the germline ends. Germline V lookup: CDR1 SNHLY, CDR2 FYNNEI. The CDR3 nucleotides read TGTGCCAGCGGGGGGAGAAGCTCCTACAATGAGCAGTTCTTC. Translating gives CASGGRSSYNEQFF.

This sequence joins TRBV11-2 and TRBJ2-1; maybe TRBD2 (6 bases). Trimming left V 5 bases short and J 4 bases short, with 15 bases between. There are 15 residues in the CDR3. CDR1 and CDR2 (germline): SGHAT, FQNNGV. CDR3 DNA: TGTGCCAGCAGCCCGATCCAGGGAGGATACAATGAGCAGTTCTTC. This translates into CASSPIQGGYNEQFF. The whole variable domain, remainder taken from reference TRBV11-2 and TRBJ2-1, is EAGVAQSPRYKIIEKRQSVAFWCNPISGHATLYWYQQILGQGPKLLIQFQNNGVVDDSQLPKDRFSAERLKGVDSTLKIQPAKLEDSAVYLCASSPIQGGYNEQFFGPGTRLTVL.

The chain has TRBV19 and TRBJ2-7; D ambiguous. This CDR3 contains 17 residues. The germline V gene encodes CDR1 LNHDA and CDR2 SQIVND (reference sequence). V dropped 5 bases and J dropped 0 bases, with 20 bases sitting between them. The CDR3 bases are TGTGCCAGTAGTCCGATCGGTCGCGCTTCGGTCTCCTACGAGCAGTACTTC. Its protein product is CASSPIGRASVSYEQYF.

The rearrangement links TRBV19 to TRBJ1-1, with D unresolved. This CDR3 has 15 amino acids. The ends were cut back, 1 base at V and 2 bases at J, with 11 bases in the middle. CDR1 and CDR2 from the germline V gene are LNHDA and SQIVND (reference sequence). The CDR3 sequence: CASSIGPLPNTEAFF. Here the CDR3 DNA reads TGTGCCAGTAGTATAGGCCCCCTTCCAAACACTGAAGCTTTCTTT.

The V gene is TRBV2, the J gene TRBJ2-5; the D is unclear. This CDR3 has 11 amino acids. Per germline, CDR1 SNHLY and CDR2 FYNNEI. The V gene lost 5 bases and the J gene lost 3 bases, with 4 bases spanning the gap. CDR3 sequence reads: CASSIEETQYF. CDR3 in DNA: TGTGCCAGCAGTATCGAAGAGACCCAGTACTTC.

About this clone: A read error may produce the germline difference seen at one junction end. This chain uses TRBV7-7 with TRBJ2-2, with TRBD1 identical over 7 bases. The length of the CDR3 is 14 residues. CDR1 and CDR2 from the germline V gene are SSHAT and FNYEAQ (reference sequence). In DNA, the CDR3 is TGTGCTAGCAGCTTCGACAGGGCGGGCGGGGAGCTGTTTTTT. Translated: CASSFDRAGGELFF.

The chain links TRBV27 to TRBJ1-2; D ambiguous. The CDR3 consists of 16 residues. CDR1 is MNHEY, CDR2 SMNVEV, per germline (reference sequence). The ends were cut back, 0 bases at V and 3 bases at J, with 14 bases in the middle. The CDR3 sequence: CASSLSGRVFYYGYTF. In DNA, the CDR3 is TGTGCCAGCAGTTTATCCGGACGGGTTTTTTACTATGGCTACACCTTC.

The chain has TRBV11-2 and TRBJ2-7; 7 bases match TRBD1. There are 13 residues in the CDR3. Trimming cost V 5 bases and J 7 bases; bases outside gene matches: 8. Germline assignment: CDR1 SGHAT and CDR2 FQNNGV. CDR3 DNA: TGTGCCAGCAGCCAGGGGGTCCAAGAGGAGCAGTACTTC. It specifies CASSQGVQEEQYF.

The gene calls are TRBV29-1 and TRBJ2-7; 16 nucleotides line up with TRBD2. V shed 6 bases, J shed 4 bases, and the junction held 18 bases outside the gene matches. The CDR3 consists of 19 residues. Germline V CDR1 and CDR2: SQVTM, ANQGSEA. The CDR3 reads CSVEKLTGTSGRAAYEQYF. The DNA of the CDR3 is TGCAGCGTGGAAAAATTAACCGGGACTAGCGGGAGGGCCGCTTACGAGCAGTACTTC.

The gene calls are TRBV10-3 and TRBJ2-5, with D perhaps TRBD1 (6 bases). The CDR3 has 15 residues. Germline CDR1 and CDR2: ENHRY and SYGVKD. Trimming cost V 2 bases and J 2 bases, with 12 bases left between them. CDR3 in DNA: TGTGCCATCAGTGAGGCCGCGACAGGTCAAGAGACCCAGTACTTC. The encoded protein is CAISEAATGQETQYF.

The V gene is TRBV19, the J gene TRBJ1-6, with 8 nucleotides matching TRBD1. Germline assignment: CDR1 LNHDA and CDR2 SQIVND (reference sequence). With V trimmed by 6 bases and J by 9 bases, 7 bases remained unmatched. This CDR3 region has 14 residues. The CDR3 region is CASRAGQGSSPLHF. CDR3 nucleotides: TGTGCCAGTAGGGCCGGACAGGGATCTTCACCCCTCCACTTT.

V is TRBV14 and J is TRBJ1-2; D possibly corresponds to TRBD1 (6 bases). CDR1 SGHDN and CDR2 FVKESK come from the germline V gene. CDR3 length equals 15 residues. Trimming took 4 bases from V and 4 from J, leaving 16 bases between them. The CDR3 spells CASSPTGYQVYGYTF. The CDR3, as DNA: TGTGCCAGCAGCCCGACAGGATATCAGGTCTATGGCTACACCTTC.

Regarding this clone: Relative to the germline gene, one junction end is altered; a read error may explain this. The gene calls are TRBV2 and TRBJ2-1; the D gene is possibly TRBD2 (6 bases). Germline CDR1 SNHLY, CDR2 FYNNEI. This CDR3 has 13 residues. The CDR3, as DNA: TGTGCCAGCAGTGTGGAGGGGACCATCTCTTCACTCTTC. Encoded protein: CASSVEGTISSLF.

This CDR3 is CASSLQGQSREKLFF. Written as DNA, the CDR3 is TGCGCCAGCAGCTTGCAGGGTCAGTCGCGGGAAAAACTGTTTTTT. The chain links TRBV5-1 to TRBJ1-4, with D perhaps TRBD1 (5 bases). Germline assignment: CDR1 SGHRS and CDR2 YFSETQ. The V and J ends lost 1 base and 8 bases respectively, with 15 bases between them. The CDR3 runs 15 residues.

This clone was observed a few times. The chain has TRBV30 and TRBJ1-5, with TRBD1 as a possible D gene (6 bases). This CDR3 comprises 16 residues. Trimming pared 0 bases from V and 1 base from J, leaving 13 bases between. Germline CDR1 GTSNPN, CDR2 SVGIG (reference sequence). CDR3 in amino acids: CAWSVQGGLSNQPQHF. CDR3 DNA sequence: TGTGCCTGGAGTGTACAAGGGGGACTAAGCAATCAGCCCCAGCATTTT.

This clone appeared a single time. This sequence joins TRBV11-2 and TRBJ1-4, with D unresolved. Germline-derived CDR1 and CDR2 are SGHAT and FQNNGV. The length of the CDR3 is 14 residues. Trimming left V 5 bases short and J 5 bases short, with 12 bases between. This CDR3 reads CASSRWTENEKLFF. DNA of the CDR3: TGTGCCAGCAGCCGGTGGACGGAGAATGAAAAACTGTTTTTT.

The V call is TRBV30, the J call TRBJ2-7; tentatively, D is TRBD1 (7 bases). The germline V gene has CDR1 GTSNPN and CDR2 SVGIG (reference sequence). With 4 bases removed from V and 6 bases from J, the gap between germline ends came to 16 bases. The CDR3 spans 13 residues. The CDR3 region is CAWIPRGAGEQYF. In nucleotides, the CDR3 is TGTGCCTGGATCCCCAGGGGGGCGGGCGAGCAGTACTTC. The full variable domain, with the rest looked up from reference TRBV30 and TRBJ2-7, is SQTIHQWPATLVQPVGSPLSLECTVEGTSNPNLYWYRQAAGRGLQLLFYSVGIGQISSEVPQNLSASRPQDRQFILSSKKLLLSDSGFYLCAWIPRGAGEQYFGPGTRLTVT.

This sequence joins TRBV6-6 and TRBJ1-1; D gene ambiguous. This CDR3 contains 13 residues. V gave up 0 bases and J gave up 4 bases, with 6 bases separating them. Germline V gene data show CDR1 as MNHNY and CDR2 as SVGAGI (reference sequence). In DNA, the CDR3 is TGTGCCAGCAGTTACTCTGGGCCCACTGAAGCTTTCTTT. Translating it yields CASSYSGPTEAFF.

Sample share makes this clone medium-sized (0.01 to 0.1%). The chain combines TRBV6-5 with TRBJ1-5; tentatively, D is TRBD1 (6 bases). The CDR3 covers 13 residues. Trimming stripped 5 bases from V and 7 bases from J, with 12 bases between. The germline CDR1 and CDR2 sequences are MNHEY and SVGAGI. The CDR3 spells CASSTTGQQPQHF. The CDR3, as DNA: TGTGCCAGCAGTACAACAGGGCAACAGCCCCAGCATTTT.